This note documents a single T cell receptor (beta chain) sequence. This clone was seen a handful of times. Its antigen is currently not known. Base qualities are missing; no much larger clone stands one base away. Collaborating institutions collected whole blood in K2EDTA tubes following their own protocols. For TCRbeta analysis, collaborator samples were shipped as frozen whole blood, as isolated PBMCs, or as DNA extracted from either sample type. TCRbeta CDR3 regions were amplified from genomic DNA using the immunoSEQ Assay, a bias-controlled multiplex PCR. Processing in the source paper ran as follows. The number of nucleated cells in each sample was estimated from the amplification of reference gene primers within the assay. To quantify the absolute abundance of each unique TCRbeta CDR3 rearrangement, sequence reads were collapsed and filtered. For each sample, productive Simpson clonality was calculated as the square root of Simpson's diversity index across productive rearrangements. The source is immuneACCESS, and TCRdb retained only in-frame sequences with V and J called. Part of the clones is not carried over; for the studies checked, unresolved V genes explain less than half of this, and the remainder is unexplained. V, J and clone size reflect that table, while D and trimming were determined from the DNA. This sample gives 65,000 to 90,000 clones in total; around nine tenths of them show up just once. The ten biggest clones cover about 5.8% of the sample.

Reading from cysteine to phenylalanine, the CDR3 counts 14 amino acids. Only the CDR3 portion is preserved as DNA: 42 bases, with reading frame beginning at the first base. V and J are truncated by 2 bases and 5 bases respectively, leaving an intervening sequence of 12 bases. According to the germline V gene (reference sequence), CDR1 reads LNHDA and CDR2 reads SQIVND. The data were taken from a study of blood T cell repertoires in COVID-19 (TCRdb year 2020). Regarding the study in general: Collaborator samples came from the United States, Italy and Spain and covered acute and convalescent phases of COVID-19. The material from the prospective study consisted of cDNA or gDNA derived from T cells, B-cell-depleted T cells, or PBMCs. The dataset comprised deeply sampled blood TCRbeta repertoires from subjects exposed to, actively infected with, or recovered from COVID-19. A freely available public database, intended as a resource for researchers studying the immune response to SARS-CoV-2, is where the repertoires were released. The samples were drawn from the first 160 participants of the ongoing ImmuneRACE study and from 950 to 1,500 subjects provided by 6 global collaborators. Sample metadata almost always included a de-identified subject ID, COVID-19 status, age in years and sex. Where available, HLA class I and class II types were obtained from metadata supplied by the sample provider rather than from assay-based typing.

Overall study results and their limits: How much clinical and demographic metadata was included differed by source and by participant, and the metadata was provided uncurated.

The clonotype comes from a human donor in a cohort sampled during active COVID-19. The specimen was peripheral blood. The V and J genes are TRBV19 and TRBJ1-1; possibly the D gene is TRBD1, per 5 matching bases. CDR3 loop: CASSIQGRGTEAFF. The nucleotides are TGTGCCAGTAGTATACAGGGTAGGGGAACTGAAGCTTTCTTT.